The rows below give T cell receptor beta chains drawn from one sample of a study of human T cells and chemical hapten exposure. TCRdb fed the RACE reads into MiXCR, producing one record per CDR3 protein. This sample has about 90,000 distinct CDR3 sequences, with more than 9% found just once. This sample comprised whole blood, obtained in connection with sensitization to the hapten diphenylcyclopropenone (DPC). All receptors come from a man aged 40-50 years with alopecia areata. Some clones in this sample may be carry-over from other donors' samples. CDR3s include the opening cysteine and the closing phenylalanine or tryptophan. The D gene is left open where the match is weak. Where a row states a size, it is once, few, many or the class of an expanded clone; other rows omit it.

length: 13; V: TRBV20-1; size: many; J: TRBJ2-3; D: .; CDR3: CSAREGTTDTQYF; DNA: TGCAGTGCTAGGGAGGGGACCACAGATACGCAGTATTTT
length: 15; V: TRBV9; size: .; J: TRBJ1-2; D: TRBD1; CDR3: CASSAGTGGSYGYTF; DNA: TGTGCCAGCAGCGCGGGGACAGGGGGCAGCTATGGCTACACCTTC
length: 14; V: TRBV6-5; size: .; J: TRBJ2-7; D: .; CDR3: CASSYASTGFEQYF; DNA: TGTGCCAGCAGCTACGCTTCCACAGGGTTCGAGCAGTACTTC
length: 15; V: TRBV7-9; size: many; J: TRBJ1-4; D: .; CDR3: CASSLARDEGPELFF; DNA: TGTGCCAGCAGCTTAGCGAGGGACGAGGGTCCTGAACTGTTTTTT
length: 14; V: TRBV7-2; size: few; J: TRBJ2-5; D: .; CDR3: CASSLEVGLETQYF; DNA: TGTGCCAGCAGCTTAGAAGTCGGACTAGAGACCCAGTACTTC
length: 15; V: TRBV6-6; size: .; J: TRBJ1-6; D: .; CDR3: CASSYFTAPNSPLHF; DNA: TGTGCCAGCAGTTATTTTACAGCCCCTAATTCACCCCTCCACTTT
length: 15; V: TRBV12-3/TRBV12-4; size: few; J: TRBJ1-2; D: .; CDR3: CASSLGASGFYGYTF; DNA: TGTGCCAGCAGTTTAGGGGCCTCAGGCTTCTATGGCTACACCTTC
length: 15; V: TRBV9; size: .; J: TRBJ2-5; D: .; CDR3: CASSAEEGRSETQYF; DNA: TGTGCCAGCAGCGCAGAGGAAGGGCGGTCGGAGACCCAGTACTTC
length: 16; V: TRBV18; size: few; J: TRBJ1-3; D: .; CDR3: CASSPLRDVSGNTIYF; DNA: TGTGCCAGCTCACCACTGAGGGACGTCTCTGGAAACACCATATATTTT
length: 13; V: TRBV30; size: many; J: TRBJ1-2; D: .; CDR3: CAWTSTGNYGYTF; DNA: TGTGCCTGGACCAGTACAGGAAACTATGGCTACACCTTC
length: 14; V: TRBV3-1; size: many; J: TRBJ1-2; D: .; CDR3: CASSLQGSRYGYTF; DNA: TGTGCCAGCAGCCTTCAGGGCTCCCGATATGGCTACACCTTC
length: 14; V: TRBV28; size: many; J: TRBJ2-7; D: .; CDR3: CASSRPMSPVEQYF; DNA: TGTGCCAGCAGCCGGCCTATGTCACCGGTTGAGCAGTACTTC
length: 17; V: TRBV5-1; size: .; J: TRBJ2-2; D: .; CDR3: CASSLQTGRLGTGELFF; DNA: TGCGCCAGCAGCTTACAAACAGGGAGACTTGGGACCGGGGAGCTGTTTTTT
length: 15; V: TRBV7-7; size: few; J: TRBJ2-5; D: .; CDR3: CASSLGGYKQETQYF; DNA: TGTGCTAGCAGCTTAGGAGGGTATAAACAAGAGACCCAGTACTTC
length: 12; V: TRBV2; size: few; J: TRBJ1-5; D: .; CDR3: CASTIGNQPQHF; DNA: TGTGCCAGCACGATAGGAAATCAGCCCCAGCATTTT
length: 14; V: TRBV15; size: .; J: TRBJ1-1; D: .; CDR3: CATSRDRVGTEAFF; DNA: TGTGCCACCAGCAGAGATCGGGTCGGCACTGAAGCTTTCTTT
length: 16; V: TRBV6-5; size: .; J: TRBJ2-7; D: TRBD2; CDR3: CASSYSTSGPLYEQYF; DNA: TGTGCCAGCAGTTACTCGACTAGCGGACCTTTGTACGAGCAGTACTTC
length: 15; V: TRBV11-2; size: many; J: TRBJ2-2; D: TRBD2; CDR3: CASSPSGRFPGELFF; DNA: TGTGCCAGCAGCCCTAGCGGGAGATTCCCCGGGGAGCTGTTTTTT
length: 13; V: TRBV29-1; size: few; J: TRBJ2-5; D: .; CDR3: CSVEPRFQETQYF; DNA: TGCAGCGTTGAGCCCCGATTCCAAGAGACCCAGTACTTC
length: 15; V: TRBV19; size: many; J: TRBJ2-2; D: .; CDR3: CASSIESINTGELFF; DNA: TGTGCCAGTAGTATAGAAAGTATTAACACCGGGGAGCTGTTTTTT
length: 13; V: TRBV3-1; size: many; J: TRBJ2-5; D: .; CDR3: CASVNGGQETQYF; DNA: TGTGCCAGCGTCAACGGAGGACAAGAGACCCAGTACTTC
length: 13; V: TRBV18; size: many; J: TRBJ1-1; D: .; CDR3: CASEGSGAVTAFF; DNA: TGTGCCAGCGAAGGATCGGGGGCCGTCACGGCTTTCTTT
length: 13; V: TRBV24-1; size: many; J: TRBJ1-5; D: .; CDR3: CATSADSNQPQHF; DNA: TGTGCCACCAGTGCCGACAGCAATCAGCCCCAGCATTTT
length: 14; V: TRBV7-2; size: few; J: TRBJ2-1; D: .; CDR3: CASSLVRSYNEQFF; DNA: TGTGCCAGCAGCCTAGTGCGGTCCTACAATGAGCAGTTCTTC
length: 16; V: TRBV9; size: few; J: TRBJ1-5; D: .; CDR3: CASSKPRPRLTGPQHF; DNA: TGTGCCAGCAGCAAACCACGGCCCCGATTAACGGGGCCCCAGCATTTT
length: 16; V: TRBV4-2; size: .; J: TRBJ2-1; D: TRBD2; CDR3: CASSQDPLAGASEQFF; DNA: TGTGCCAGCAGCCAAGATCCCCTAGCGGGAGCGAGTGAGCAGTTCTTC